The 19 T cell receptor beta chains listed next were all sequenced from one sample in a study of graft-versus-host responses after intestinal transplantation. TCRdb's copy holds only in-frame clones and misses some; the assay was immunoSEQ multiplex PCR. The table shows some 70,000 clones, with 92% occurring only once. The sequenced sample was bone marrow, obtained almost 750 days after intestinal transplantation. These receptors were collected from a human patient who received an intestinal transplant, so some T cells may come from the graft donor.

The V gene is TRBV6-5, the J gene TRBJ2-2; D unclear. The CDR3 is 11 amino acids. Trimming pared 4 bases from V and 6 bases from J, leaving 3 bases between. Per germline, CDR1 MNHEY and CDR2 SVGAGI. The chain's CDR3 is CASSSSGELFF. In DNA, the CDR3 is TGTGCCAGCAGTTCCTCCGGGGAGCTGTTTTTT.

The V gene is TRBV6-5, the J gene TRBJ1-2; 7 bases line up with TRBD1. J lost 6 bases, V lost 6 bases, and 7 bases had no gene match. Germline V gene data show CDR1 as MNHEY and CDR2 as SVGAGI. CDR3 length: 13 amino acids. The CDR3 reads CASSATGSDGYTF. The CDR3 DNA reads as TGTGCCAGCAGCGCGACAGGGTCGGATGGCTACACCTTC.

The chain has TRBV7-9 and TRBJ1-2, with 11 bases matching TRBD1. The ends lost 3 bases at V and 3 bases at J; junction bases unmatched: 3. CDR1 is SEHNR and CDR2 is FQNEAQ in the germline V gene (reference sequence). This CDR3 comprises 15 residues. Written as DNA, the CDR3 is TGTGCCAGCAGCTTTTGGACAGGGGGCCACTATGGCTACACCTTC. Encoded protein: CASSFWTGGHYGYTF.

The chain joins TRBV6-5 to TRBJ1-1; TRBD1 is a possible D gene (6 bases). V lost 6 bases, J lost 0 bases, and 11 bases lay in between. Per germline, CDR1 MNHEY and CDR2 SVGAGI. The CDR3 runs to 14 residues. CDR3 in DNA: TGTGCCAGCAGCACGTACAGGGTGAACACTGAAGCTTTCTTT. This sequence encodes CASSTYRVNTEAFF.

V is TRBV5-6 and J is TRBJ2-7; 10 nucleotides agree with TRBD2. The CDR3 is 16 residues long. Losses at the gene ends were 1 base for V and 2 bases for J; bases not matched to a gene: 6. Germline loops: CDR1 SGHDT, CDR2 YYEEEE. The CDR3: CASSLNQAGGAYEQYF. The CDR3 DNA follows: TGTGCCAGCAGCTTGAACCAAGCGGGAGGGGCCTACGAGCAGTACTTC.

The rearrangement joins TRBV29-1 to TRBJ2-3; tentative D call: TRBD2 (5 bases). The CDR3 spans 13 residues. V was shortened by 7 bases and J by 0 bases, with 11 bases between the two germline ends. CDR1 SQVTM and CDR2 ANQGSEA come from the germline V gene. The DNA of the CDR3 is TGCAGCGGAGGGCCTCTGAGCACAGATACGCAGTATTTT. This translates into CSGGPLSTDTQYF.

The chain recombines TRBV11-2 with TRBJ2-5, with TRBD2 identical over 8 bases. There are 17 residues in the CDR3. The germline gives CDR1 SGHAT, CDR2 FQNNGV. J was trimmed by 0 bases and V by 2 bases; bases with no gene match: 8. CDR3 loop: CASSLRFPGGNQETQYF. The CDR3 coding sequence is TGTGCCAGCAGCTTAAGATTCCCGGGGGGGAACCAAGAGACCCAGTACTTC. The whole variable domain, remainder taken from reference TRBV11-2 and TRBJ2-5, is EAGVAQSPRYKIIEKRQSVAFWCNPISGHATLYWYQQILGQGPKLLIQFQNNGVVDDSQLPKDRFSAERLKGVDSTLKIQPAKLEDSAVYLCASSLRFPGGNQETQYFGPGTRLLVL.

This chain connects TRBV28 to TRBJ1-5; TRBD1 aligns across 8 bases. The CDR3 extends over 16 amino acids. Germline trimming cut 5 bases from V and 2 bases from J; bases unmatched to any gene: 8. The germline V gene has CDR1 MDHEN and CDR2 SYDVKM. The CDR3 here is CASSHRQGTGNQPQHF. CDR3 coding DNA: TGTGCCAGCAGTCATAGACAGGGGACGGGCAATCAGCCCCAGCATTTT.

The gene calls are TRBV18 and TRBJ2-1; 8 bases are a match to TRBD2. V shed 6 bases, J shed 9 bases, and the junction held 7 bases outside the gene matches. CDR1 and CDR2 from the germline V gene are KGHSH and LQKENI. The CDR3 has 13 residues. This CDR3 is CASSQGTSVEQFF. CDR3 sequence (DNA): TGTGCCAGCTCCCAAGGGACTAGTGTTGAGCAGTTCTTC.

This clone was seen once. This chain links TRBV6-5 with TRBJ2-7; D possibly matches TRBD1 or TRBD2 (6 bases each). The germline V gene encodes CDR1 MNHEY and CDR2 SVGAGI. V dropped 8 bases and J dropped 5 bases, with 16 bases sitting between them. The CDR3 runs 13 residues. The CDR3 here is CASEEGGFDEQYF. Written as DNA, the CDR3 is TGTGCCAGCGAGGAAGGGGGGTTCGACGAGCAGTACTTC.

The J gene is TRBJ2-1, the V gene TRBV28; tentatively, D is TRBD2 (6 bases). This CDR3 region has 12 residues. Germline values: CDR1 MDHEN, CDR2 SYDVKM. The germline V and J ends were trimmed by 2 bases and 15 bases, with 14 bases remaining between them. The CDR3 region has the DNA TGTGCCAGCAGTTTACCCGGGAGTTTGTCGTTCTTC. Translated: CASSLPGSLSFF.

This sequence joins TRBV11-2 and TRBJ2-5, with 7 positions matching TRBD1. This CDR3 contains 14 residues. Germline V gene sequence: CDR1 SGHAT, CDR2 FQNNGV. Trimming took 6 bases from V and 5 from J; bases not matched to a gene: 9. CDR3 in amino acids: CASSLNRGMETQYF. The CDR3 DNA follows: TGTGCCAGCAGTTTGAACAGGGGTATGGAGACCCAGTACTTC. The variable domain in full, with the rest retrieved from reference TRBV11-2 and TRBJ2-5, is EAGVAQSPRYKIIEKRQSVAFWCNPISGHATLYWYQQILGQGPKLLIQFQNNGVVDDSQLPKDRFSAERLKGVDSTLKIQPAKLEDSAVYLCASSLNRGMETQYFGPGTRLLVL.

The CDR3 spells CASSMGRFYNEQFF. Written as DNA, the CDR3 is TGTGCCAGCAGCATGGGGCGGTTCTACAATGAGCAGTTCTTC. The chain has TRBV7-6 and TRBJ2-1, with D possibly TRBD1 on 5 matching bases. This CDR3 has 14 amino acids. Trimming removed 5 bases from V and 3 bases from J, with 11 bases in between. In germline, CDR1 is SGHVS, CDR2 FNYEAQ. The entire variable domain, with the rest obtained from reference TRBV7-6 and TRBJ2-1, is as follows: GAGVSQSPRYKVTKRGQDVALRCDPISGHVSLYWYRQALGQGPEFLTYFNYEAQQDKSGLPNDRFSAERPEGSISTLTIQRTEQRDSAMYRCASSMGRFYNEQFFGPGTRLTVL.

The V call is TRBV27, the J call TRBJ1-5, with 8 bases identical to TRBD1. After removal of 8 bases from V and 7 bases from J, the junction contained 19 bases not matched to a gene. CDR3 length equals 17 residues. CDR1 is MNHEY, CDR2 SMNVEV, per germline (reference sequence). The CDR3 DNA is TGTGCCAGCTCCCACACCATCAGGGGGCTAGGTTCGCAGCCCCAGCATTTT. Encoded protein: CASSHTIRGLGSQPQHF.

The rearrangement links TRBV6-5 to TRBJ1-1; D is unresolved. Germline loops: CDR1 MNHEY, CDR2 SVGAGI. The CDR3 runs 13 residues. V lost 2 bases, J lost 1 base, and 5 bases lay in between. The CDR3 region has the DNA TGTGCCAGCAGTTACAGGGCGAACACTGAAGCTTTCTTT. It specifies CASSYRANTEAFF.

This chain connects TRBV5-1 to TRBJ2-4, with TRBD1 identical over 10 bases. V was pared by 4 bases and J by 7 bases, with 8 bases of the junction left unmatched. Germline CDR1 and CDR2: SGHRS and YFSETQ. The CDR3 covers 15 residues. CDR3 sequence (DNA): TGCGCCAGCAGCGTGACAGGGGGCGAGATGAACATTCAGTACTTC. Translated, it gives CASSVTGGEMNIQYF.

The chain employs TRBV7-9 and TRBJ1-1; 10 bases map to TRBD1. This CDR3 has 17 amino acids. V was pared by 4 bases and J by 0 bases, with 8 bases of the junction left unmatched. Germline CDR1 and CDR2: SEHNR and FQNEAQ (reference sequence). The CDR3 protein is CASSSWTGGLLNTEAFF. In nucleotides, the CDR3 is TGTGCCAGCAGCTCTTGGACAGGGGGGCTATTGAACACTGAAGCTTTCTTT.

The chain employs TRBV6-5 and TRBJ1-2, with TRBD1 matching over 10 bases. The CDR3 has 16 residues. The V and J ends lost 2 bases and 2 bases, in that order; junction bases with no gene match: 5. The germline gives CDR1 MNHEY, CDR2 SVGAGI. The CDR3 nucleotides are TGTGCCAGCAGTTACGGCGGGGGACAGGGGAACTATGGCTACACCTTC. Translation gives CASSYGGGQGNYGYTF.

The CDR3 spells CASSVVGRTDTQYF. CDR3 coding DNA: TGTGCCAGTAGTGTAGTTGGGCGAACAGATACGCAGTATTTT. V gene TRBV19 combines with J gene TRBJ2-3; D not certain. CDR1 LNHDA and CDR2 SQIVND come from the germline V gene (reference sequence). The CDR3 extends over 14 amino acids. V was clipped by 5 bases and J by 3 bases, with 12 bases between them. Looking up the rest from reference TRBV19 and TRBJ2-3 gives the full variable domain: DGGITQSPKYLFRKEGQNVTLSCEQNLNHDAMYWYRQDPGQGLRLIYYSQIVNDFQKGDIAEGYSVSREKKESFPLTVTSAQKNPTAFYLCASSVVGRTDTQYFGPGTRLTVL.